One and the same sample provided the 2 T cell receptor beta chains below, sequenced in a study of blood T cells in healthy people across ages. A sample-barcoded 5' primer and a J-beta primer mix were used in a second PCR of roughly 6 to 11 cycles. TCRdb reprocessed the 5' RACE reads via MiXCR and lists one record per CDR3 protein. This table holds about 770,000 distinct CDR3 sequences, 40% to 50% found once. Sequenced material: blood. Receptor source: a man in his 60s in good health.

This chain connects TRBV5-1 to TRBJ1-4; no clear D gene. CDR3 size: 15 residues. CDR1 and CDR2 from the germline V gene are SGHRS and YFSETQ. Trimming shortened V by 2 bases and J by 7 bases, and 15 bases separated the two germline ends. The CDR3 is CASSLVAGPGEKLFF. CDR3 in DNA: TGCGCCAGCAGCTTAGTTGCCGGACCGGGTGAAAAACTGTTTTTT.

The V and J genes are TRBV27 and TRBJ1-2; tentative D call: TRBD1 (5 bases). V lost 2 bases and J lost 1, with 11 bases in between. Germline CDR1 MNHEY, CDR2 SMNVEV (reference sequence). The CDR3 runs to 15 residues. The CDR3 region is CASSLRGLDNYGYTF. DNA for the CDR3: TGTGCCAGCAGTTTAAGGGGACTTGATAACTATGGCTACACCTTC.